The rows below give T cell receptor beta chains drawn from one sample of a study of T-cell memory formation after mild COVID-19. TCRdb recomputed calls from the 5' RACE reads with MiXCR, one row per CDR3 protein. The data contain 270,000 or so distinct CDR3 sequences, about a sixth of them singletons. Input material: PBMCs or a T cell subset sorted from them (not recorded which). The origin of the receptors is a young man who had mild COVID-19 (a few samples of this study predate the infection). Cell type and time point are not known. Both conserved end residues are part of each CDR3.

TRBV7-8	TRBJ2-7	CASSLDRGKYEQYF
TRBV19	TRBJ2-2	CDRHPSNTGELFF
TRBV12-3/TRBV12-4	TRBJ2-7	CASKHRDSDSYEQYF
TRBV7-7	TRBJ2-5	CASRLTGEQETQYF
TRBV6-5	TRBJ1-1	CASSYQGRDTEAFF
TRBV28	TRBJ2-1	CASSFPGLAINEQFF
TRBV12-3/TRBV12-4	TRBJ1-1	CATQGQEAFF
TRBV4-3	TRBJ2-1	CASSAEASGSYSYNEQFF
TRBV14	TRBJ2-3	CASSQGSGTRFADTQYF
TRBV7-8	TRBJ2-1	CASLRGGSSYNEQFF
TRBV12-3/TRBV12-4	TRBJ2-3	CASDRDRGVQDTQYF
TRBV7-8	TRBJ1-2	CASSLAYQTDYGYTF
TRBV28	TRBJ1-3	CASSHHRTGSGDTIYF
TRBV27	TRBJ2-1	CASQSSYNEQFF
TRBV2	TRBJ1-6	CASRQNSPLHF
TRBV27	TRBJ2-2	CASSSQRGGFTGELFF